This TCR beta chain comes out of a study of tissue T cells after allogeneic stem cell transplantation. In the case of this clone: Mouse gene names and germline throughout. Read coverage stops 1 residue before the CDR3 terminus; the germline J gene supplies the remainder.

The assay was immunoSEQ multiplex PCR, and TCRdb's table has in-frame clones only and misses some. This sample has some 4,000 clones, with 50% found just once. The CDR3 has 15 amino acids. Trimming took off 0 bases at V and 0 bases at J, with 7 bases between the two ends. Time point in this sample: mouse harvest day 7 after allogeneic transplant. Mouse grafts combined 10^7 T-cell-depleted bone marrow cells with 10^6 splenic CD5+ T cells. The receptor comes from a female BALB/c mouse given C57BL/6 T cells with graft-versus-host disease after an allogeneic hematopoietic cell transplant. The genes are TRBV21 and TRBJ2-4; tentative D call: TRBD1 (5 bases). TRBV21 is designated an ORF whose function remains uncertain. What was sequenced was lymph node tissue. CDR3 DNA, as far as it was read: TGTGCTAGCAGTCAATCGACAGCTAGTCAAAACACCTTGTAC. Its translation is CASSQSTASQNTLY. The CDR3, in full, reads CASSQSTASQNTLYF.